There are a few counts of the clone carrying this TCR beta chain. What it recognizes is unknown. This sample is part of a study of T cell repertoires in cytomegalovirus infection. Across the whole study: Indications came from public TCR beta signatures; they pointed to CMV infection and to a matching HLA type.

Study-wide points: In two of eight donors, the top clonotype was HLA-C-restricted CMV-specific. The study identified carriers of CMV plus the relevant HLA from cumulative public TCR beta family frequency.

Germline V CDR1 and CDR2: SEHNR, FQNEAQ (reference sequence). With 5 bases clipped from V and 4 bases from J, the junction kept 8 bases outside the gene matches. The CDR3 consists of 16 residues. Using its own MiXCR run on the reads, TCRdb lists one record per CDR3 protein. This table holds roughly 180,000 distinct CDR3 sequences, about 15% found once. The chain combines TRBV7-9 with TRBJ2-2; 9 positions agree with TRBD2. The sequence came from a human donor in good health (CMV status not recorded). Some clones in this sample may be carry-over from other donors' samples. The sample consisted of CD8+ T cells from PBMCs. CDR3 sequence reads: CASSQPASGVTGELFF. Here the CDR3 DNA reads TGTGCCAGCAGCCAACCGGCTAGCGGGGTCACCGGGGAGCTGTTTTTT. Looking up the rest from reference TRBV7-9 and TRBJ2-2 gives the full variable domain: DTGVSQNPRHKITKRGQNVTFRCDPISEHNRLYWYRQTLGQGPEFLTYFQNEAQLEKSRLLSDRFSAERPKGSFSTLEIQRTEQGDSAMYLCASSQPASGVTGELFFGEGSRLTVL.